A single sample gave rise to the 21 T cell receptor beta chains below, sequenced in a study of blood T cell dynamics during melanoma immunotherapy. As for time point: pre-treatment baseline. Sequencing used immunoSEQ multiplex PCR; TCRdb keeps in-frame clones, though not all of them. The table lists about 17,000 clones, approximately 80% of them singletons. Sequencing used blood, obtained from a patient treated with checkpoint blockade. These receptors came from a human donor with melanoma.

The chain carries TRBV28 and TRBJ1-2, with D possibly TRBD1 on 5 matching bases. This CDR3 comprises 12 residues. The V end was cut by 2 bases, the J end by 4 bases, with 5 bases between. Germline V CDR1 and CDR2: MDHEN, SYDVKM. The DNA for the CDR3 is TGTGCCAGCAGTTTACAGGGCTATGGCTACACCTTC. This codes for CASSLQGYGYTF.

The gene calls are TRBV2 and TRBJ1-1, with D perhaps matching TRBD1 (5 bases). Trimming took off 8 bases at V and 1 base at J, with 14 bases between the two ends. This CDR3 is built from 14 residues. Per the germline V gene, CDR1 is SNHLY and CDR2 is FYNNEI. This chain's CDR3 is CASVPRGRNTEAFF. CDR3 DNA: TGTGCCAGCGTTCCACGGGGGAGGAACACTGAAGCTTTCTTT.

This clone was counted a single time. The rearrangement uses TRBV4-3 and TRBJ2-7; 9 bases map to TRBD2. V lost 2 bases to trimming and J lost 0 bases; unmatched junction nucleotides: 5. Germline-derived CDR1 and CDR2 are LGHNA and YSLEER. CDR3 size: 16 residues. For the CDR3, the DNA is TGCGCCAGCAGCCAACTAGCGGGGACAAGCTCCTACGAGCAGTACTTC. It translates to CASSQLAGTSSYEQYF.

V is TRBV18 and J is TRBJ2-7; D gene uncertain. V lost 3 bases and J lost 4, with 16 bases in between. CDR3 length: 15 residues. Germline V gives CDR1 KGHSH, CDR2 LQKENI. The CDR3 coding sequence is TGTGCCAGCTCACCCGGACCGACCTCCAGTTACGAGCAGTACTTC. Protein product: CASSPGPTSSYEQYF.

The CDR3 nucleotides are TGCGCCAGCAGCCAAGATCTCAGGGGGCGGTACGAGCAGTACTTC. Translation: CASSQDLRGRYEQYF. This rearrangement joins TRBV4-1 to TRBJ2-7; 8 nucleotides line up with TRBD1. Germline V lookup: CDR1 MGHRA, CDR2 YSYEKL. V shed 0 bases, J shed 4 bases, and the junction held 5 bases outside the gene matches. This CDR3 contains 15 residues.

The sample holds a few counts of this clone. The sample has other DNA sequences that encode this CDR3 too. This chain uses TRBV6-5 with TRBJ1-1; D not resolved. V was trimmed by 5 bases and J by 2 bases, leaving 9 bases between them. The CDR3 runs 13 residues. Germline V gene sequence: CDR1 MNHEY, CDR2 SVGAGI. Here the CDR3 DNA reads TGTGCCAGCAGTATTCGGCGAAACACTGAAGCTTTCTTT. This gives the protein CASSIRRNTEAFF.

The J gene is TRBJ2-6, the V gene TRBV28; unclear D gene. V was clipped by 6 bases and J by 0 bases, with 6 bases between them. The CDR3 has 14 amino acids. Germline V gene sequence: CDR1 MDHEN, CDR2 SYDVKM. The CDR3 reads CASSLFSGANVLTF. The CDR3 DNA sequence: TGTGCCAGCAGCCTCTTCTCTGGGGCCAACGTCCTGACTTTC.

The gene calls are TRBV7-3 and TRBJ2-7; TRBD1 or TRBD2 may be the D gene (5 bases each). CDR1 and CDR2 from the germline V gene are SGHTA and FQGTGA. This CDR3 spans 14 amino acids. V lost 5 bases, J lost 4 bases, and 15 bases lay in between. The CDR3 is CASSQGLTGYEQYF. DNA for the CDR3: TGTGCCAGCAGCCAGGGCCTTACGGGGTACGAGCAGTACTTC.

The V call is TRBV7-4, the J call TRBJ2-1, with unresolved D. The CDR3 is made up of 15 amino acids. Germline V gene sequence: CDR1 SGHVT, CDR2 SQSDAQ. Trimming took 5 bases from V and 4 from J, leaving 15 bases between them. The CDR3 reads CASSHRASSYNEQFF. CDR3 sequence (DNA): TGTGCCAGCAGCCACCGGGCTTCCTCGTACAATGAGCAGTTCTTC.

V and J are TRBV2 and TRBJ2-1; D may be TRBD1 (6 bases). The CDR3 is made up of 12 amino acids. Between the trimmed V and J ends, which lost 6 bases and 8 bases, there was a span of 11 bases. CDR1 SNHLY and CDR2 FYNNEI come from the germline V gene. CDR3 residues: CASSTYRDEQFF. The CDR3 nucleotides are TGTGCCAGCAGCACCTACAGGGATGAGCAGTTCTTC.

This sequence joins TRBV12-5 and TRBJ1-5; a weak D match, TRBD1 (5 bases). The CDR3 consists of 15 residues. Germline assignment: CDR1 LGHNT and CDR2 FRNRAP. Trimming cost V 4 bases and J 7 bases, with 17 bases left between them. CDR3 bases: TGTGCTAGTGGTTCGCACAACGAGGGGTCGCAGCCCCAGCATTTT. Protein product: CASGSHNEGSQPQHF.

The chain has TRBV7-2 and TRBJ2-3; no reliable D call. Germline V CDR1 and CDR2: SGHTA, FQGNSA. The germline V and J ends were trimmed by 5 bases and 2 bases, with 11 bases remaining between them. This CDR3 has 14 amino acids. The CDR3 bases are TGTGCCAGCAGCCCGGACCTTTACACAGATACGCAGTATTTT. Translation gives CASSPDLYTDTQYF. Looking up the rest from reference TRBV7-2 and TRBJ2-3 gives the full variable domain: GAGVSQSPSNKVTEKGKDVELRCDPISGHTALYWYRQSLGQGLEFLIYFQGNSAPDKSGLPSDRFSAERTGGSVSTLTIQRTQQEDSAVYLCASSPDLYTDTQYFGPGTRLTVL.

This chain joins TRBV5-5 and TRBJ1-5; D uncertain. Germline CDR1 SGHKS, CDR2 YYEKEE (reference sequence). The CDR3 totals 16 residues. V dropped 0 bases and J dropped 7 bases, with 17 bases sitting between them. This CDR3 reads CASSLGDIDLLQPQHF. CDR3 nucleotide sequence: TGTGCCAGCAGCTTGGGAGACATAGACTTACTCCAGCCCCAGCATTTT.

This clone was observed once. The V and J genes are TRBV2 and TRBJ2-7; D is unclear. Between the trimmed V and J ends, which lost 0 bases and 4 bases, there was a span of 4 bases. Germline assignment: CDR1 SNHLY and CDR2 FYNNEI. This CDR3 region has 12 residues. The CDR3 sequence is CASSEAQYEQYF. The CDR3 DNA reads TGTGCCAGCAGTGAAGCGCAATACGAGCAGTACTTC.

This clone turned up a few times. The chain has TRBV23-1 and TRBJ1-5; D perhaps matches TRBD1 (6 bases). TRBV23-1 is treated as an ORF (open reading frame) with a function not yet certain. Trimming stripped 4 bases from V and 2 bases from J, with 12 bases between. The CDR3 has 15 amino acids. CDR3 amino acids: CASSRRTVGNQPQHF. In nucleotides, the CDR3 is TGCGCCAGCAGTCGACGGACAGTGGGCAATCAGCCCCAGCATTTT.

This clone was observed once. V gene TRBV5-6 combines with J gene TRBJ2-2; the D gene is possibly TRBD1 (6 bases). Germline loops: CDR1 SGHDT, CDR2 YYEEEE. The CDR3 spans 13 residues. The germline V and J ends were trimmed by 3 bases and 6 bases, with 9 bases remaining between them. This CDR3 reads CASSWQGSGELFF. CDR3 DNA sequence: TGTGCCAGCAGCTGGCAGGGGTCCGGGGAGCTGTTTTTT. The whole variable domain, remainder taken from reference TRBV5-6 and TRBJ2-2, is DAGVTQSPTHLIKTRGQQVTLRCSPKSGHDTVSWYQQALGQGPQFIFQYYEEEERQRGNFPDRFSGHQFPNYSSELNVNALLLGDSALYLCASSWQGSGELFFGEGSRLTVL.

V usage is TRBV4-2 and J usage is TRBJ2-5, with 13 nucleotides matching TRBD2. V was pared by 4 bases and J by 4 bases, with 3 bases of the junction left unmatched. Germline values: CDR1 LGHNA, CDR2 YNFKEQ. The CDR3 has 15 amino acids. CDR3 loop: CASSLGLAGVETQYF. Here the CDR3 DNA reads TGTGCCAGCAGCCTAGGACTAGCGGGGGTAGAGACCCAGTACTTC.

V usage is TRBV27 and J usage is TRBJ2-7; D assignment may be TRBD1 or TRBD2 (5 bases each). CDR1 is MNHEY, CDR2 SMNVEV, per germline (reference sequence). Trimming left V 7 bases short and J 6 bases short, with 16 bases between. The CDR3 spans 13 residues. CDR3 sequence: CASTRDGIREQYF. The CDR3 region has the DNA TGTGCCAGCACCCGGGACGGAATACGCGAGCAGTACTTC.

The V call is TRBV4-1, the J call TRBJ2-1, with D unresolved. The germline V gene has CDR1 MGHRA and CDR2 YSYEKL. Trimming removed 0 bases at V and 0 bases at J, with 15 bases between. CDR3 length: 18 residues. The CDR3 DNA follows: TGCGCCAGCAGCCAAGATCGGAGTAGCTCTGTCTCCTACAATGAGCAGTTCTTC. Translated: CASSQDRSSSVSYNEQFF.

The chain joins TRBV5-6 to TRBJ2-5; no clear D. The DNA end favors TRBJ2-7, so the J call may be wrong. This CDR3 contains 14 residues. Germline CDR1 reads SGHDT; CDR2 reads YYEEEE. The CDR3 loop reads CASSLQGDSYEQYF. CDR3 bases: TGTGCCAGCAGCTTGCAAGGAGACTCCTACGAGCAGTACTTC.

The chain uses TRBV19 and TRBJ1-2; the D gene is possibly TRBD1 (5 bases). CDR1 is LNHDA and CDR2 is SQIVND in the germline V gene (reference sequence). This CDR3 is built from 15 residues. V lost 1 base, J lost 8 bases, and 17 bases lay in between. The CDR3 loop is CASSIVGRYTRGYTF. The CDR3 DNA is TGTGCCAGTAGTATAGTGGGACGCTACACACGAGGCTACACCTTC.